Listed below are T cell receptor beta chains from one sample, sequenced in a study of T cell responses to AZD1222 COVID-19 vaccine. Data came from immunoSEQ multiplex PCR; TCRdb stores just in-frame clones and leaves some out. The sample has roughly 130,000 clones, about 92% seen once. The specimen was peripheral blood, collected on day 0 of AZD1222 vaccination. These receptors came from an adult in good health. Each CDR3 is given with its conserved first and last residue. The order of the fields is D gene, V gene, clone size, J gene, CDR3 protein, CDR3 DNA. D genes are given only for firm matches. Size is stated for part of the rows, as once, few or many counts, or as a class when the clone is expanded.

TRBD1	TRBV5-4	NA	TRBJ1-4	CASSAGQGEKLFF	TGTGCCAGCAGCGCCGGACAGGGGGAAAAACTGTTTTTT
TRBD2	TRBV24-1	NA	TRBJ2-1	CATSDLAGGNNEQFF	TGTGCCACCAGTGATTTAGCGGGAGGGAACAATGAGCAGTTCTTC
TRBD2	TRBV9	once	TRBJ2-7	CASSVAGDGLAGGPGEQYF	TGTGCCAGCAGCGTAGCCGGAGACGGACTAGCGGGAGGGCCGGGAGAGCAGTACTTC
TRBD1	TRBV5-1	NA	TRBJ2-3	CASSLVGRGNPTDTQYF	TGCGCCAGCAGCTTGGTAGGCAGGGGGAATCCCACAGATACGCAGTATTTT
NA	TRBV7-8	NA	TRBJ1-2	CASSLVRLGAVVFGYTF	TGTGCCAGCAGCTTAGTTCGGTTGGGGGCGGTTGTTTTTGGCTACACCTTC
NA	TRBV7-8	NA	TRBJ2-2	CASSPGGSAGELFF	TGTGCCAGCAGCCCCGGGGGTTCTGCCGGGGAGCTGTTTTTT
NA	TRBV29-1	once	TRBJ2-1	CSGGTQLNEQFF	TGCAGCGGGGGGACCCAGCTTAATGAGCAGTTCTTC
NA	TRBV19	NA	TRBJ1-4	CASSTRQAPNEKLFF	TGTGCCAGTAGTACCCGACAGGCCCCTAATGAAAAACTGTTTTTT
TRBD1	TRBV19	NA	TRBJ1-1	CASSLLGQPEAFF	TGTGCCAGTAGCCTCTTGGGACAGCCTGAAGCTTTCTTT
NA	TRBV11-2	NA	TRBJ2-1	CASSSPAGASYNEQFF	TGTGCCAGCAGCTCCCCGGCCGGCGCCTCCTACAATGAGCAGTTCTTC
NA	TRBV19	NA	TRBJ2-7	CASSEQGPPYYEQYF	TGTGCCAGTAGTGAACAGGGTCCTCCCTACTACGAGCAGTACTTC
NA	TRBV28	NA	TRBJ1-4	CASRPTPGANEKLFF	TGTGCCAGCAGGCCCACTCCAGGAGCTAATGAAAAACTGTTTTTT
NA	TRBV30	NA	TRBJ1-1	CAWDSRVNTEAFF	TGTGCCTGGGATTCCAGGGTGAACACTGAAGCTTTCTTT
TRBD2	TRBV6-2/TRBV6-3	NA	TRBJ2-1	CASSRGTSGKDEQFF	TGTGCCAGCAGCCGCGGGACTAGCGGGAAGGATGAGCAGTTCTTC
NA	TRBV6-4	once	TRBJ2-2	CASSRWVLTGELFF	TGTGCCAGCAGCCGCTGGGTTCTCACCGGGGAGCTGTTTTTT
NA	TRBV19	NA	TRBJ2-2	CASTPGHTNTGELFF	TGTGCCAGTACCCCGGGACACACGAACACCGGGGAGCTGTTTTTT
NA	TRBV28	NA	TRBJ1-1	CASSSYSADSTEAFF	TGTGCCAGCAGTTCCTACTCAGCCGACTCCACTGAAGCTTTCTTT
NA	TRBV6-5	NA	TRBJ2-7	CASSSRQRTYEQYF	TGTGCCAGCAGTTCCCGACAGAGGACCTACGAGCAGTACTTC
TRBD1	TRBV5-1	NA	TRBJ2-7	CASSSRTGEFREQYF	TGCGCCAGCAGCTCAAGGACAGGGGAGTTTCGCGAGCAGTACTTC
TRBD1	TRBV6-6	many	TRBJ1-2	CASSPRTGVNYGYTF	TGTGCCAGCAGTCCCCGGACAGGCGTTAACTATGGCTACACCTTC
NA	TRBV5-1	NA	TRBJ1-5	CASSLTPGSNQPQHF	TGCGCCAGCAGCTTGACCCCGGGTAGCAATCAGCCCCAGCATTTT
TRBD2	TRBV12-3/TRBV12-4	NA	TRBJ2-7	CASSPRAGAAQYF	TGTGCCAGCAGTCCCCGAGCGGGAGCGGCGCAGTACTTC
NA	TRBV28	NA	TRBJ1-4	CASSFGGLATNEKLFF	TGTGCCAGCAGTTTTGGCGGCCTTGCAACTAATGAAAAACTGTTTTTT
NA	TRBV7-9	few	TRBJ2-7	CASSLVGVPLFYEQYF	TGTGCCAGCAGCTTGGTGGGAGTGCCACTATTCTACGAGCAGTACTTC
NA	TRBV11-3	once	TRBJ1-1	CASSTGGTEAFF	TGTGCCAGCTCTACAGGAGGGACTGAAGCTTTCTTT
TRBD2	TRBV5-5	once	TRBJ2-7	CASSFGTSGKGREQYF	TGTGCCAGCAGCTTCGGGACTAGCGGGAAAGGGCGGGAGCAGTACTTC
TRBD2	TRBV5-1	once	TRBJ2-2	CASSATSGNTGELFF	TGCGCCAGCAGCGCTACTAGCGGAAACACCGGGGAGCTGTTTTTT
TRBD2	TRBV27	NA	TRBJ2-1	CASRDSWTSGYNEQFF	TGTGCCAGCAGAGACTCTTGGACTAGCGGTTACAATGAGCAGTTCTTC
NA	TRBV15	NA	TRBJ2-3	CATSRGTASTDTQYF	TGTGCCACCAGCAGAGGTACAGCTAGCACAGATACGCAGTATTTT
NA	TRBV5-1	NA	TRBJ1-2	CASSLEGQKNYGYTF	TGCGCCAGCAGCCTCGAAGGACAGAAGAACTATGGCTACACCTTC
TRBD1	TRBV9	NA	TRBJ2-7	CASSNRDSDFYEQYF	TGTGCCAGCAGCAACCGGGACAGTGATTTTTACGAGCAGTACTTC
NA	TRBV2	NA	TRBJ1-2	CASSEQGPIGYTF	TGTGCCAGCAGTGAACAGGGCCCTATAGGCTACACCTTC
NA	TRBV19	NA	TRBJ1-5	CASRDDPNQPQHF	TGTGCCAGTAGGGATGATCCAAATCAGCCCCAGCATTTT
TRBD2	TRBV20-1	NA	TRBJ2-7	CSASDLAASYEQYF	TGCAGTGCTAGTGACCTAGCGGCTTCCTACGAGCAGTACTTC
NA	TRBV6-5	NA	TRBJ1-4	CASTTSGTQNEKLFF	TGTGCCAGCACCACCTCTGGGACACAAAATGAAAAACTGTTTTTT
TRBD2	TRBV5-1	NA	TRBJ2-1	CASTVRTSGDGEQFF	TGCGCCAGCACCGTTAGGACGAGCGGGGACGGTGAGCAGTTCTTC
TRBD1	TRBV4-1	NA	TRBJ2-3	CASSPETRTGPKISTDTQYF	TGCGCCAGCAGCCCCGAGACCAGGACAGGGCCCAAGATTAGCACAGATACGCAGTATTTT
NA	TRBV7-9	NA	TRBJ2-7	CASSLAIYEQYF	TGTGCCAGCAGCTTAGCCATCTACGAGCAGTACTTC
NA	TRBV5-1	NA	TRBJ2-3	CASSLLRELGTDTQYF	TGCGCCAGCAGCTTACTCCGGGAGCTTGGCACAGATACGCAGTATTTT
NA	TRBV6-1	NA	TRBJ1-1	CASSEEGYTEAFF	TGTGCCAGCAGTGAGGAGGGTTACACTGAAGCTTTCTTT
TRBD2	TRBV7-2	NA	TRBJ2-3	CASSLAGRGTDTQYF	TGTGCCAGCAGCCTAGCGGGGAGAGGTACAGATACGCAGTATTTT
TRBD2	TRBV5-6	NA	TRBJ2-3	CASSLVTSGRTDTQYF	TGTGCCAGCAGCCTAGTGACTAGCGGACGCACAGATACGCAGTATTTT
TRBD1	TRBV3-1/TRBV3-2	NA	TRBJ2-1	CASTLGQGNEQFF	TGTGCCAGCACCTTGGGACAGGGTAACGAGCAGTTCTTC
NA	TRBV18	NA	TRBJ1-5	CASSPDGEYSNQPQHF	TGTGCCAGCTCACCGGACGGAGAGTATAGCAATCAGCCCCAGCATTTT
NA	TRBV9	NA	TRBJ2-2	CASSVAGANTGELFF	TGTGCCAGCAGCGTAGCGGGGGCGAACACCGGGGAGCTGTTTTTT
NA	TRBV20-1	NA	TRBJ1-1	CSAPGPEAFF	TGCAGTGCCCCGGGGCCTGAAGCTTTCTTT
NA	TRBV6-2/TRBV6-3	once	TRBJ1-1	CASSQGHQNTEAFF	TGTGCCAGCAGCCAGGGACACCAGAACACTGAAGCTTTCTTT
NA	TRBV4-1	NA	TRBJ1-2	CASSVGRDTSNYGYTF	TGCGCCAGCAGCGTTGGTCGTGACACATCTAACTATGGCTACACCTTC